This T cell receptor (beta chain) is from a study of T cells after yellow fever vaccination. Study-wide findings and caveats: Abundant clonotypes from the bulk population could get into FACS-sorted repertoires as contaminants.

TCRdb independently ran MiXCR on the 5' RACE reads; one entry per CDR3 protein. The sample has under 400,000 distinct CDR3 sequences, roughly an eighth seen once. The CDR3 is 14 residues long. The V end lost 1 base, the J end lost 3 bases, and 9 bases lay between the germline ends. Germline V gives CDR1 SGHRS, CDR2 YFSETQ. This clonotype has just a few counts. Its antigen is still unknown. This clonotype was sampled from a man younger than 35 who received the YFV17D yellow fever vaccine. The sequencing here drew on CD4+ T cells sorted from PBMCs, taken 15 days after the yellow fever booster vaccination. The chain joins TRBV5-1 to TRBJ2-3; D perhaps matches TRBD2 (5 bases). CDR3 amino acids: CASSLLLETDTQYF. The CDR3 nucleotides read TGCGCCAGCAGCTTGCTACTAGAAACAGATACGCAGTATTTT. The complete variable domain, with remaining parts taken from reference TRBV5-1 and TRBJ2-3, reads KAGVTQTPRYLIKTRGQQVTLSCSPISGHRSVSWYQQTPGQGLQFLFEYFSETQRNKGNFPGRFSGRQFSNSRSEMNVSTLELGDSALYLCASSLLLETDTQYFGPGTRLTVL.